Included here is one T cell receptor beta chain sequence, with context. Its cognate antigen is unknown. The CDR3 contains 14 residues. Germline CDR1 GTSNPN, CDR2 SVGIG (reference sequence). Trimming left V 4 bases short and J 3 bases short, with 15 bases between. The primer mix had 60 Vbeta and 13 Jbeta primers. In the authors' workflow: Later work found 80 million or so unique TCR beta chains, with 9.5 million to 12 million shared. The protocol was immunoSEQ multiplex PCR, while the TCRdb copy is restricted to in-frame clones and leaves out a portion. The V and J calls and clone size come from that table; D and trimming were worked out from the DNA. The repertoire includes about 90,000 clones, 62% of them detected once, and around 5.5% sits in the top ten. The data belong to a study of cytomegalovirus exposure and HLA in healthy donors. Study results and caveats: TCR beta V segments were, for the most part, productive about 87% or about 30% of the time in an earlier analysis.

Source material: PBMCs. The chain combines TRBV30 with TRBJ1-2; D not resolved. This TCR was sampled from a woman aged 30 to 39 in good health and CMV-seropositive. In DNA form, the CDR3 reads TGTGCCTGGACCTCAGGCCGGACTGACTATGGCTACACCTTC. Translation: CAWTSGRTDYGYTF.